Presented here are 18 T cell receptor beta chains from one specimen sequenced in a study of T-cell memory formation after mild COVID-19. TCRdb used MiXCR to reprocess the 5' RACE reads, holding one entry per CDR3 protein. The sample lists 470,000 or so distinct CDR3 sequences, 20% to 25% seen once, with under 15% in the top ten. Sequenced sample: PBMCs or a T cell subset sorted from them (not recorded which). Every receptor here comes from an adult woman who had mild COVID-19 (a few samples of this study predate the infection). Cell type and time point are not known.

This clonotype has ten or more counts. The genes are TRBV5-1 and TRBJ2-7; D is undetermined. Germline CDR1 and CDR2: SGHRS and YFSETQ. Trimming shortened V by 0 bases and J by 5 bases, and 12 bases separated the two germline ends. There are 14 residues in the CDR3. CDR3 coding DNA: TGCGCCAGCAGCTTGGCTGGGTACGTCCACGAGCAGTACTTC. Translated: CASSLAGYVHEQYF.

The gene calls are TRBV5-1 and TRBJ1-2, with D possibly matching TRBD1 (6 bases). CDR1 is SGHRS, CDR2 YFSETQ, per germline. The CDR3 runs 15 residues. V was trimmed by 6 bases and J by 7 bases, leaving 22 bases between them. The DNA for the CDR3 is TGCGCCAGCACCGCCCTGACTACAGGGTTCTTTGGCTACACCTTC. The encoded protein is CASTALTTGFFGYTF.

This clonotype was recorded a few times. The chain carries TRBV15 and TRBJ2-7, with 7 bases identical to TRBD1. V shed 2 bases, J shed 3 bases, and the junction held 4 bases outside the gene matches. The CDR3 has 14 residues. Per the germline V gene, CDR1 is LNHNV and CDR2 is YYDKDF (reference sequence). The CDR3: CATSRTGQSYEQYF. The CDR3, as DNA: TGTGCCACCAGCAGAACGGGACAGAGCTACGAGCAGTACTTC.

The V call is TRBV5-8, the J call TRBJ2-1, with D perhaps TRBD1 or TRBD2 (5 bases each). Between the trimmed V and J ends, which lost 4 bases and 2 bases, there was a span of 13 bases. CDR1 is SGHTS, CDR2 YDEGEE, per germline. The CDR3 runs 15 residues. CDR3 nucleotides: TGTGCCAGCAGCCCGGCCGGGACCCCCTACAATGAGCAGTTCTTC. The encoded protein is CASSPAGTPYNEQFF.

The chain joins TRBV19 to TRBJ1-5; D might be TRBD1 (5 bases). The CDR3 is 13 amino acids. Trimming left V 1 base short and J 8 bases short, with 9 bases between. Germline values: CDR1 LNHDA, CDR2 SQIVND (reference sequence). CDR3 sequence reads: CASSIGVQEPQHF. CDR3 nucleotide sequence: TGTGCCAGTAGTATAGGCGTACAGGAGCCCCAGCATTTT.

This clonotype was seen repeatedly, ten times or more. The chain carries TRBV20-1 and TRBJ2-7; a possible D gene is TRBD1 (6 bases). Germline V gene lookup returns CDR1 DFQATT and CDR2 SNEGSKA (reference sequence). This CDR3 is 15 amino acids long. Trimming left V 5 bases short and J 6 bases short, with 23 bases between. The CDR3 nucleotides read TGCAGTGCTTGGTACAGGGTCGGCCCTCAGTTCGAGCAGTACTTC. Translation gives CSAWYRVGPQFEQYF.

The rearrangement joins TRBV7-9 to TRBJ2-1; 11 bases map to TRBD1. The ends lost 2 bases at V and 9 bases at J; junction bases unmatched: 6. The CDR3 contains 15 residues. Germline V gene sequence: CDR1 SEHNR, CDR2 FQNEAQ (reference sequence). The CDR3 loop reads CASSLWGTGGFEQFF. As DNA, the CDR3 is TGTGCCAGCAGCTTATGGGGGACAGGGGGTTTTGAGCAGTTCTTC.

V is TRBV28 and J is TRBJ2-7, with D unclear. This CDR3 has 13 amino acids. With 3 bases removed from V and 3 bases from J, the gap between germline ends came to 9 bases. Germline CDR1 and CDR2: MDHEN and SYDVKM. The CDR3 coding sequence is TGTGCCAGCAGTTTGGGCGGACGCTACGAGCAGTACTTC. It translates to CASSLGGRYEQYF.

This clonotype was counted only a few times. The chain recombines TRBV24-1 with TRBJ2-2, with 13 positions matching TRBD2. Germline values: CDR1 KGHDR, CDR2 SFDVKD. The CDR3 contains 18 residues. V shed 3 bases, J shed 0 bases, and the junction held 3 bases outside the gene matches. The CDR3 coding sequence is TGTGCCACCAGTGATCTCGGACTAGCGGGGGCGAACACCGGGGAGCTGTTTTTT. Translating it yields CATSDLGLAGANTGELFF.

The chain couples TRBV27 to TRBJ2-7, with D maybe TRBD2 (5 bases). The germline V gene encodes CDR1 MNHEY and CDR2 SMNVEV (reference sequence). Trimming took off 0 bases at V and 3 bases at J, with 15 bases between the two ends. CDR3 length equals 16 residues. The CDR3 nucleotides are TGTGCCAGCAGTTTATCGTTAGAGGGTTTTGTCTACGAGCAGTACTTC. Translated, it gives CASSLSLEGFVYEQYF.

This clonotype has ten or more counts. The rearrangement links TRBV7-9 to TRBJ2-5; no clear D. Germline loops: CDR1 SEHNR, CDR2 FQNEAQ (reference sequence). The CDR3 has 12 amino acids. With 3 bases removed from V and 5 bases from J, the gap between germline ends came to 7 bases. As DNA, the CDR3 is TGTGCCAGCAGCTTGGTGGAGGAGACCCAGTACTTC. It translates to CASSLVEETQYF.

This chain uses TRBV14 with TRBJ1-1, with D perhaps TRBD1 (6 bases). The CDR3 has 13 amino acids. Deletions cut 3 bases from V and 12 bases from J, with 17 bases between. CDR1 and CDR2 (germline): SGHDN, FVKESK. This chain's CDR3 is CASSHVQGSGTFF. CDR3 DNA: TGTGCCAGCAGCCATGTACAGGGATCGGGAACTTTCTTT.

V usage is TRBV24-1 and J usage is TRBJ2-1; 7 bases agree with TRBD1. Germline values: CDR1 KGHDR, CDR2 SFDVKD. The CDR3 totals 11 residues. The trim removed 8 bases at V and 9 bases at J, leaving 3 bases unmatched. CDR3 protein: CATTGGSEQFF. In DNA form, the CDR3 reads TGTGCCACCACAGGGGGAAGTGAGCAGTTCTTC.

CDR3 sequence (DNA): TGCGCCAGCTCGGACCGCCAGGGGCTAATGACTGAAGCTTTCTTT. Protein: CASSDRQGLMTEAFF. This rearrangement joins TRBV10-2 to TRBJ1-1; D is perhaps TRBD1 (6 bases). The CDR3 spans 15 residues. Germline V gene lookup returns CDR1 WSHSY and CDR2 SAAADI. V shed 8 bases and J shed 5 bases, with 21 bases lying between them.

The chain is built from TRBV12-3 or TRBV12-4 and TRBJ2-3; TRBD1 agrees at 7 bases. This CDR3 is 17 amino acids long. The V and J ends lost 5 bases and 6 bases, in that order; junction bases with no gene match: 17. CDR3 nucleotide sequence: TGTGCCAGCAGTCCACGACCGGGACAGAGGTCGGAGGATACGCAGTATTTT. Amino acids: CASSPRPGQRSEDTQYF.

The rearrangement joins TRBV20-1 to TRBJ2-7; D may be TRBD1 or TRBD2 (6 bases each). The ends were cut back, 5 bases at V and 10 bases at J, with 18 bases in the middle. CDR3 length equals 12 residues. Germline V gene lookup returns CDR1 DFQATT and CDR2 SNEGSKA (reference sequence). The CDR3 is CSAAPEGVPQYF. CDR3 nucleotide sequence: TGCAGTGCTGCACCGGAGGGGGTCCCCCAGTACTTC.

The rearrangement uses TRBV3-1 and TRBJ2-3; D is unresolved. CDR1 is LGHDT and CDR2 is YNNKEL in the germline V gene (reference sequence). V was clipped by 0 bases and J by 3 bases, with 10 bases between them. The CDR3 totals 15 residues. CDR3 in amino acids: CASSQDPASTDTQYF. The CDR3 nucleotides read TGTGCCAGCAGCCAAGATCCGGCCTCTACAGATACGCAGTATTTT.

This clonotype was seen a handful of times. The CDR3 reads CSADILRGEQFF. The CDR3 bases are TGCAGCGCCGATATACTCAGGGGGGAGCAGTTCTTC. V usage is TRBV29-1 and J usage is TRBJ2-1; TRBD1 matches at 7 bases. CDR3 size: 12 residues. J lost 10 bases, V lost 7 bases, and 10 bases had no gene match. From germline, CDR1 is SQVTM and CDR2 ANQGSEA.